The 21 T cell receptor beta chains below were found in one sample sequenced in a study of blood T cell repertoires in COVID-19. TCRdb's copy holds only in-frame clones and misses some; the assay was immunoSEQ multiplex PCR. Of about 130,000 clones in the sample, roughly 80% are singletons; the top ten hold 2% to 3%. Sample: PBMCs or T cells enriched from blood (not recorded which). The receptors originated from a middle-aged man with acute COVID-19.

The V and J genes are TRBV27 and TRBJ1-5; a weak D match, TRBD1 (6 bases). CDR3 length: 17 residues. Per germline, CDR1 MNHEY and CDR2 SMNVEV (reference sequence). The V gene lost 8 bases and the J gene lost 2 bases, with 22 bases spanning the gap. The CDR3 bases are TGTGCCAGCTGTGAGTGGTCGACAGGCGGCTGCAATCAGCCCCAGCATTTT. This translates into CASCEWSTGGCNQPQHF.

The genes are TRBV5-1 and TRBJ2-6; 7 bases map to TRBD1. Germline V lookup: CDR1 SGHRS, CDR2 YFSETQ. The CDR3 has 19 amino acids. The ends lost 4 bases at V and 0 bases at J; junction bases unmatched: 13. The CDR3 loop reads CASSPSSGTVLSGANVLTF. Here the CDR3 DNA reads TGCGCCAGCAGCCCCTCTTCCGGGACAGTTCTCTCTGGGGCCAACGTCCTGACTTTC.

The chain employs TRBV21-1 and TRBJ2-7; the table's D call, TRBD2, has no DNA check behind it. TRBV21-1 is marked as a pseudogene. The CDR3 totals 9 residues. CDR3 DNA: TGTGCCAGCAGTAGCGAGCAGTACTTC. Protein: CASSSEQYF.

V usage is TRBV7-9 and J usage is TRBJ2-2; 11 bases fit TRBD2. There are 15 residues in the CDR3. Germline CDR1 is SEHNR and CDR2 is FQNEAQ (reference sequence). V was clipped by 7 bases and J by 5 bases; unmatched bases: 6. The CDR3 nucleotides read TGTGCCAGCACCCGGCTAGCGGGAGGAACCGGGGAGCTGTTTTTT. Its protein is CASTRLAGGTGELFF.

This clone was seen more than once but under ten times. This chain links TRBV10-3 with TRBJ1-6, with D hard to call. Germline V CDR1 and CDR2: ENHRY, SYGVKD. Trimming took off 0 bases at V and 10 bases at J, with 4 bases between the two ends. The CDR3 covers 12 residues. The CDR3 region has the DNA TGTGCCATCAGTGAGTCGAGCTCACCCCTCCACTTT. Translated: CAISESSSPLHF.

The genes are TRBV9 and TRBJ1-2; TRBD1 matches 8 bases. Germline V gene lookup returns CDR1 SGDLS and CDR2 YYNGEE. With V trimmed by 1 base and J by 5 bases, 7 bases remained unmatched. The CDR3 has 15 amino acids. CDR3 protein: CASSVSGTGPYGYTF. The CDR3 DNA reads as TGTGCCAGCAGCGTATCCGGGACAGGCCCATATGGCTACACCTTC.

This sequence joins TRBV5-4 and TRBJ2-3; tentatively, D is TRBD2 (6 bases). The CDR3 spans 15 residues. The V end was cut by 6 bases, the J end by 5 bases, with 19 bases between. Germline assignment: CDR1 SGHNT and CDR2 YYREEE (reference sequence). CDR3 sequence (DNA): TGTGCCAGCACTCAAGACGGGGGTTCGGTAGATACGCAGTATTTT. Translated, it gives CASTQDGGSVDTQYF. Using reference TRBV5-4 and TRBJ2-3 for the parts outside the CDR3, the full variable domain is ETGVTQSPTHLIKTRGQQVTLRCSSQSGHNTVSWYQQALGQGPQFIFQYYREEENGRGNFPPRFSGLQFPNYSSELNVNALELDDSALYLCASTQDGGSVDTQYFGPGTRLTVL.

The chain carries TRBV28 and TRBJ1-4; D gene ambiguous. Trimming pared 6 bases from V and 4 bases from J, leaving 12 bases between. There are 14 residues in the CDR3. Looked up from germline, CDR1 is MDHEN and CDR2 is SYDVKM. The CDR3 DNA is TGTGCCAGCAGACAGACCGGAGGTAATGAAAAACTGTTTTTT. Translation gives CASRQTGGNEKLFF.

This rearrangement joins TRBV28 to TRBJ1-1; the D is unclear. Trimming cost V 3 bases and J 6 bases, with 14 bases left between them. Germline-derived CDR1 and CDR2 are MDHEN and SYDVKM. The CDR3 length is 14 residues. CDR3 loop: CASSFLGEGAEAFF. The DNA of the CDR3 is TGTGCCAGCAGTTTTTTGGGTGAGGGTGCTGAAGCTTTCTTT.

This chain joins TRBV3-1 (or the pseudogene TRBV3-2) and TRBJ2-1; 7 bases are shared with TRBD2. Germline V CDR1 and CDR2: LGHDT, YNNKEL (reference sequence). CDR3 length: 16 amino acids. V shed 6 bases, J shed 0 bases, and the junction held 8 bases outside the gene matches. The CDR3 spells CASSRDYPNSYNEQFF. CDR3 bases: TGTGCCAGCAGTCGGGACTACCCAAACTCCTACAATGAGCAGTTCTTC.

This chain joins TRBV19 and TRBJ2-3; TRBD2 agrees at 9 bases. The CDR3 has 16 amino acids. Trimming removed 5 bases from V and 2 bases from J; junction bases left unmatched: 8. The germline gives CDR1 LNHDA, CDR2 SQIVND (reference sequence). The CDR3 DNA reads as TGTGCCAGTAGTCCATTAGCGGGGGACGCCACAGATACGCAGTATTTT. Translated: CASSPLAGDATDTQYF.

The rearrangement links TRBV6-1 to TRBJ1-5; 9 positions match TRBD1. V gave up 4 bases and J gave up 5 bases; unmatched junction bases: 9. Germline CDR1 MNHNS, CDR2 SASEGT. The CDR3 is 16 amino acids. For the CDR3, the DNA is TGTGCCAGCAGTGCTCCTACAGGGGGCGCGTATCAGCCCCAGCATTTT. Its protein is CASSAPTGGAYQPQHF.

This chain uses TRBV19 with TRBJ2-1, with D tentatively TRBD1 (5 bases). Germline values: CDR1 LNHDA, CDR2 SQIVND (reference sequence). The V gene lost 5 bases and the J gene lost 5 bases, with 13 bases spanning the gap. The CDR3 is 14 amino acids. The CDR3 loop is CASSPRQLDNEQFF. CDR3 nucleotides: TGTGCCAGTAGTCCACGACAGTTAGACAATGAGCAGTTCTTC.

The rearrangement uses TRBV3-1 (or the pseudogene TRBV3-2) and TRBJ1-2; no reliable D call. Germline V lookup: CDR1 LGHDT, CDR2 YNNKEL (reference sequence). CDR3 length: 15 amino acids. Trimming removed 4 bases from V and 6 bases from J, with 18 bases in between. CDR3: CASSPVLRVSDGYTF. Here the CDR3 DNA reads TGTGCCAGCAGCCCAGTACTCCGGGTCTCGGATGGCTACACCTTC.

The chain carries TRBV15 and TRBJ2-5, with 7 bases matching TRBD2. Per germline, CDR1 LNHNV and CDR2 YYDKDF (reference sequence). CDR3 size: 17 residues. The junction had 11 bases not matched to a gene; V was cut back by 1 base and J by 3 bases. CDR3 amino acids: CATSRGDGTSVKETQYF. CDR3 DNA sequence: TGTGCCACCAGCAGAGGAGACGGAACTAGCGTGAAAGAGACCCAGTACTTC. Full variable domain (rest looked up from reference TRBV15 and TRBJ2-5): DAMVIQNPRYQVTQFGKPVTLSCSQTLNHNVMYWYQQKSSQAPKLLFHYYDKDFNNEADTPDNFQSRRPNTSFCFLDIRSPGLGDTAMYLCATSRGDGTSVKETQYFGPGTRLLVL.

The gene calls are TRBV19 and TRBJ2-1; a weak D match, TRBD2 (6 bases). This CDR3 comprises 13 residues. In germline, CDR1 is LNHDA, CDR2 SQIVND (reference sequence). Trimming removed 4 bases from V and 10 bases from J, with 14 bases in between. CDR3 bases: TGTGCCAGTAGTACCCAAGGACTACAAGAGCAGTTCTTC. Encoded protein: CASSTQGLQEQFF.

This clone was seen a handful of times. The junction and the germline gene differ at one end; a read error may be behind it. CDR3 loop: CASRRWNF. For the CDR3, the DNA is TGTGCCAGCAGGAGGTGGAACTTC. This chain links TRBV6-4 with TRBJ2-4; D not certain. Germline CDR1 reads MRHNA; CDR2 reads SNTAGT. This CDR3 spans 8 amino acids.

This clone appeared a single time. The chain links TRBV5-4 to TRBJ2-3, with D tentatively TRBD1 (6 bases). The germline V gene has CDR1 SGHNT and CDR2 YYREEE (reference sequence). This CDR3 is built from 14 residues. The V end lost 1 base, the J end lost 0 bases, and 6 bases lay between the germline ends. The CDR3 DNA sequence: TGTGCCAGCAGCTTGACAGGGAGCACAGATACGCAGTATTTT. It specifies CASSLTGSTDTQYF.

The chain has TRBV19 and TRBJ2-2; D unresolved. V was pared by 8 bases and J by 7 bases, with 11 bases between. CDR3 length: 12 amino acids. Germline V gene sequence: CDR1 LNHDA, CDR2 SQIVND (reference sequence). CDR3 sequence: CASPSGNGELFF. The CDR3 nucleotides are TGTGCCAGTCCTAGTGGAAACGGGGAGCTGTTTTTT.

The V call is TRBV5-6, the J call TRBJ1-2; tentative D call: TRBD1 (6 bases). This CDR3 region has 12 residues. The V and J ends lost 2 bases and 4 bases respectively, with 6 bases between them. The germline gives CDR1 SGHDT, CDR2 YYEEEE. CDR3 protein: CASSLQGYGYTF. The CDR3 region has the DNA TGTGCCAGCAGCTTACAGGGCTATGGCTACACCTTC. The whole variable domain, remainder taken from reference TRBV5-6 and TRBJ1-2, is DAGVTQSPTHLIKTRGQQVTLRCSPKSGHDTVSWYQQALGQGPQFIFQYYEEEERQRGNFPDRFSGHQFPNYSSELNVNALLLGDSALYLCASSLQGYGYTFGSGTRLTVV.

The rearrangement uses TRBV7-3 and TRBJ2-2, with D perhaps matching TRBD1 (6 bases). CDR1 is SGHTA, CDR2 FQGTGA, per germline. The CDR3 sequence is 16 residues long. The ends were cut back, 5 bases at V and 2 bases at J, with 15 bases in the middle. DNA for the CDR3: TGTGCCAGCAGCCCCACCGGGACACTTAACACCGGGGAGCTGTTTTTT. It encodes CASSPTGTLNTGELFF.